Each of the 6 T cell receptor beta chains below was sequenced from the same sample in a study of beta chain features in type 1 diabetes. Expressed TCRB transcripts were sequenced, since all the RNA that had been isolated was reverse transcribed. Sequenced by immunoSEQ multiplex PCR; TCRdb stores in-frame clones only, minus some. The table has about 390,000 clones, about 10% seen once. These receptors lack a known antigen. Findings of the study overall: Moderate but significant shortening of TCRB CDR3s was recorded in all four CD4+ subsets from Type 1 diabetes patients.

The sequenced sample was central memory CD4+ T cells from blood. All receptors come from a young man with type 1 diabetes.

The rearrangement links TRBV28 to TRBJ2-3; D is possibly TRBD1 (6 bases). Germline values: CDR1 MDHEN, CDR2 SYDVKM. CDR3 length equals 14 residues. V was clipped by 6 bases and J by 2 bases, with 12 bases between them. CDR3 bases: TGTGCCAGCAGCACTACAGGGTACACAGATACGCAGTATTTT. The encoded protein is CASSTTGYTDTQYF.

As regards this clone: Other nucleotide sequences from this sample produce the same CDR3. The J gene is TRBJ2-1, the V gene TRBV5-4, with TRBD2 identical over 7 bases. The germline V gene encodes CDR1 SGHNT and CDR2 YYREEE (reference sequence). The CDR3 is made up of 15 amino acids. Losses at the gene ends were 3 bases for V and 1 base for J; bases not matched to a gene: 4. The CDR3 DNA follows: TGTGCCAGCAGCTCTAGCGGTCCTTCCTACAATGAGCAGTTCTTC. Residues: CASSSSGPSYNEQFF.

This clone has just one count. This chain connects TRBV6-5 to TRBJ2-7; 10 nucleotides match TRBD2. CDR3 length: 15 residues. V lost 5 bases to trimming and J lost 1 base; unmatched junction nucleotides: 5. Per germline, CDR1 MNHEY and CDR2 SVGAGI. This CDR3 reads CASSAASGGSYEQYF. In DNA form, the CDR3 reads TGTGCCAGCAGTGCCGCTAGCGGGGGATCCTACGAGCAGTACTTC.

V is TRBV6-6 and J is TRBJ1-5, with D possibly being TRBD1 (6 bases). V shed 9 bases and J shed 0 bases, with 15 bases lying between them. The CDR3 loop spans 15 amino acids. The germline CDR1 and CDR2 sequences are MNHNY and SVGAGI (reference sequence). The CDR3 loop is CASGAGVNSNQPQHF. In nucleotides, the CDR3 is TGTGCCAGTGGGGCAGGGGTAAATAGCAATCAGCCCCAGCATTTT.

This clone was picked up a small number of times. The chain joins TRBV12-5 to TRBJ1-1, with TRBD1 identical over 9 bases. V shed 4 bases and J 8 bases; nucleotides not matched to a gene: 2. CDR1 is LGHNT and CDR2 is FRNRAP in the germline V gene. The CDR3 is 12 residues long. As DNA, the CDR3 is TGTGCTAGTGGTTCCGGACAGGGGGAAGCTTTCTTT. Protein product: CASGSGQGEAFF. The full variable domain, in which reference TRBV12-5 and TRBJ1-1 provide the parts outside the CDR3, is DARVTQTPRHKVTEMGQEVTMRCQPILGHNTVFWYRQTMMQGLELLAYFRNRAPLDDSGMPKDRFSAEMPDATLATLKIQPSEPRDSAVYFCASGSGQGEAFFGQGTRLTVV.

This clone was detected a few times. The chain uses TRBV6-5 and TRBJ2-3; TRBD2 agrees at 9 bases. The V gene end was trimmed by 5 bases and the J gene end by 1 base; junction bases not matched to a gene: 4. This CDR3 has 15 residues. CDR1 is MNHEY, CDR2 SVGAGI, per germline. The CDR3 here is CASSRAGGGTDTQYF. DNA of the CDR3: TGTGCCAGCAGTAGGGCGGGAGGGGGCACAGATACGCAGTATTTT.